This TCR beta chain was captured in a study of T cells in Graves' hyperthyroidism and ophthalmopathy. Study-wide results and caveats: Ophthalmopathy was identified by the model a median about seven months ahead of onset.

CDR1 is MNHEY and CDR2 is SVGAGI in the germline V gene. The junction had 4 bases not matched to a gene; V was cut back by 4 bases and J by 8 bases. The CDR3 totals 14 residues. This clonotype was counted a few times. As yet, its antigen is unknown. Template material for amplifying TCR beta CDR3 regions consisted of RNA transcripts. The study used the HTBI primer set for a first-round RT-PCR of the TCR CDR3. TCRdb re-derived calls from the multiplex PCR reads in MiXCR, one entry per CDR3 protein. The table records roughly 800,000 distinct CDR3 sequences, roughly 37% of them present only once. The receptor's source is a man aged 18 to 30 with Graves' hyperthyroidism. Sequencing used blood. The gene calls are TRBV6-5 and TRBJ1-6; the match to TRBD1 covers 8 bases. CDR3 sequence (DNA): TGTGCCAGCAGTTTCGGGACAGGAGATTCACCCCTCCACTTT. Amino acids: CASSFGTGDSPLHF.